This TCR beta chain appears in the sequencing data of a study of Graves' ophthalmopathy and Graves' hyperthyroidism. The sequenced template was RNA, covering the TCR beta CDR3 region. RT-PCR in the first round used HTBI primers; a second-round multiplex PCR followed. TCRdb reanalysed the multiplex PCR reads using MiXCR and keeps one entry per CDR3 protein. The repertoire holds around 670,000 distinct CDR3 sequences, with about 44% as singletons. No donor had other autoimmune disease, uncontrolled infection, pregnancy or lactation. In this sample, this clonotype turned up once. Its antigen is not known. Germline CDR1 is SGHTA and CDR2 is FQGTGA. CDR3 length equals 14 residues. V shed 3 bases and J shed 1 base, with 10 bases lying between them. Findings and caveats of the study: Appearing in blood as well were most expanded thyroid clonotypes above 0.001 frequency.

Sequencing input: peripheral blood. This receptor was identified in an adult man with Graves' ophthalmopathy. The chain links TRBV7-3 to TRBJ2-7, with D maybe TRBD1 (5 bases). CDR3 DNA: TGTGCCAGCAGCTTGGCAGGGATTTCCTACGAGCAGTACTTC. Translation gives CASSLAGISYEQYF.